This TCR beta chain was found in a study of blood T cell repertoires in COVID-19. Study-level information: Researchers got acute and convalescent COVID-19 samples from the United States, Italy and Spain. Sources were T cells, B-cell-depleted T cells, or PBMCs; the material itself was cDNA or gDNA.

Methods used by the authors: Amplification of reference gene primers was used by the study to estimate nucleated cell counts. Data came from immunoSEQ multiplex PCR; TCRdb stores just in-frame clones and leaves some out. D and trimming were read from the DNA, whereas the V and J calls and clone size are those reported in that table. Of under 200,000 clones listed, about four fifths were seen once; the top ten hold roughly 2%. This clone was counted a single time. The CDR3 runs to 15 residues. CDR1 is KGHSH, CDR2 LQKENI, per germline. Trimming removed 2 bases from V and 3 bases from J, with 14 bases in between.

The sequenced sample was peripheral blood. This sequence originates from a woman aged 80 or over with acute or convalescent COVID-19. This chain links TRBV18 with TRBJ2-7, with D tentatively TRBD2 (5 bases). The CDR3 region has the DNA TGTGCCAGCTCACCAACTACGGCCGGGGACTACGAGCAGTACTTC. Its translation: CASSPTTAGDYEQYF.